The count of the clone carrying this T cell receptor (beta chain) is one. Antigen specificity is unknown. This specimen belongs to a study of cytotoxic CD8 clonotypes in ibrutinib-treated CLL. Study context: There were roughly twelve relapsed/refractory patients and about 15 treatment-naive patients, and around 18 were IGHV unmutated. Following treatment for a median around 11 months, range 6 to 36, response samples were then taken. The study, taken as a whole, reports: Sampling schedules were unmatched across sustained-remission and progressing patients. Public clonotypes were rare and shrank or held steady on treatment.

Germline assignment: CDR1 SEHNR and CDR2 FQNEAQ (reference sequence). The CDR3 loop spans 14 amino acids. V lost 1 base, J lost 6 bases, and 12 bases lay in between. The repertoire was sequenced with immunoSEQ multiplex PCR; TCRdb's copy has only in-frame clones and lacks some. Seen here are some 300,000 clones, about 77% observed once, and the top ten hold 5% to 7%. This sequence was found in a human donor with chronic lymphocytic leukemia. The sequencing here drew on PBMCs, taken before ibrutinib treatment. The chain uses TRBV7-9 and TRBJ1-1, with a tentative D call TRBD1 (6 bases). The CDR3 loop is CASSLEWGASEAFF. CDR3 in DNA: TGTGCCAGCAGCTTAGAATGGGGGGCCTCTGAAGCTTTCTTT.